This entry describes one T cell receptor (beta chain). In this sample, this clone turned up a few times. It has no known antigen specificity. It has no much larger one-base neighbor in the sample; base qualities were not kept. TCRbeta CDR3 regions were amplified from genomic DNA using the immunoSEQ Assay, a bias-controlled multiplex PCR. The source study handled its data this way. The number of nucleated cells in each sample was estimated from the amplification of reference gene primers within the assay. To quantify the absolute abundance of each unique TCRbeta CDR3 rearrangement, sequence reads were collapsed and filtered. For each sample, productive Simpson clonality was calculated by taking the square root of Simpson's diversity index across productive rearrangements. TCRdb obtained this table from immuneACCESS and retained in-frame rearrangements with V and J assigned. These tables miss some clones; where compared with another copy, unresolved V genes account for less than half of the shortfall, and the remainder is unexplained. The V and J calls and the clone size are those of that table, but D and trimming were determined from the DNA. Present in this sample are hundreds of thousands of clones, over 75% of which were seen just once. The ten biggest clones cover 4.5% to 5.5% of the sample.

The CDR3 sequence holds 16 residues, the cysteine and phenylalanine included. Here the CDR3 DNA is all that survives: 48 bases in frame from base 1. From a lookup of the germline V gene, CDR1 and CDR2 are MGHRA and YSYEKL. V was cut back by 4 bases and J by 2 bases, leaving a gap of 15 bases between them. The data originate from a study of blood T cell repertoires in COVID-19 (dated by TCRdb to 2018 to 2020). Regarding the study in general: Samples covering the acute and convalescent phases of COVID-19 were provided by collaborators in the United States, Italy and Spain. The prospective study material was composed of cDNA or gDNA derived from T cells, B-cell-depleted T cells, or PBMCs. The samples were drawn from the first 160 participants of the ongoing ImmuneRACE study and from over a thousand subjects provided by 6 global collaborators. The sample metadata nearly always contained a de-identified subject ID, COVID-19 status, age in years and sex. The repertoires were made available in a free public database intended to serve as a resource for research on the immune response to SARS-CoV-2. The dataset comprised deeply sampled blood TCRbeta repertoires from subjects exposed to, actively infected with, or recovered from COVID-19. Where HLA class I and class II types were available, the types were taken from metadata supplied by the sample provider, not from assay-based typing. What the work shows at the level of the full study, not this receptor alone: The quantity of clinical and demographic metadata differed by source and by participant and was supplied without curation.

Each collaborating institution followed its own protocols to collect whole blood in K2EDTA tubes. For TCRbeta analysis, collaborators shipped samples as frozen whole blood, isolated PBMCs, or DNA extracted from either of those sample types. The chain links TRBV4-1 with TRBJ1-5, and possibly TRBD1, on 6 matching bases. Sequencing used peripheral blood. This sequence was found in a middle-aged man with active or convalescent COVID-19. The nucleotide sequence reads TGCGCCAGCAGCCCCAAAACAGGGTCGGGCAATCAGCCCCAGCATTTT. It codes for CASSPKTGSGNQPQHF.